This TCR beta chain was sequenced in a study of Graves' ophthalmopathy and Graves' hyperthyroidism. Scientists amplified the TCR beta CDR3 regions from RNA transcripts. An opening RT-PCR round employed HTBI primers and preceded a second-round multiplex PCR. A single record per CDR3 protein comes from TCRdb applying MiXCR to the multiplex PCR reads. Among over 650,000 distinct CDR3 sequences listed, just over 40% were seen once. The CDR3 is made up of 13 amino acids. Trimming removed 3 bases at V and 4 bases at J, with 8 bases between. From germline, CDR1 is MNHNY and CDR2 SVGAGI (reference sequence). This clonotype was seen only a few times.

The receptor was derived from an adult man with Graves' ophthalmopathy. This chain links TRBV6-6 with TRBJ2-3; D unresolved. Sequenced material: peripheral blood. The CDR3 bases are TGTGCCAGCAGTTATCGTGCTCCAGATACGCAGTATTTT. Its protein product is CASSYRAPDTQYF.